The present TCR beta chain was sequenced within a study of patients and donors after allogeneic stem cell transplantation. This clonotype occurred many times. TCRdb re-called the RT-PCR reads through MiXCR, storing one row per CDR3 protein. This sample has roughly 8,800 distinct CDR3 sequences, with about 4% found just once. The sequence came from a human donor who was either an allogeneic HSCT recipient or a stem cell or donor lymphocyte infusion donor (not recorded which). It is not recorded whose cells these are; they may come from a transplant donor. The source material was blood, either unsorted or a sorted T cell fraction (not recorded which).

The CDR3 region is CASSVGNSGRADIQYF. The CDR3 coding sequence is TGTGCCAGCAGCGTAGGGAATAGCGGGAGGGCAGACATTCAGTACTTC. The chain couples TRBV9 to TRBJ2-4; 11 bases are shared with TRBD2. The germline CDR1 and CDR2 sequences are SGDLS and YYNGEE. CDR3 length: 16 residues. After removal of 0 bases from V and 8 bases from J, the junction contained 7 bases not matched to a gene.